This T cell receptor beta chain came from a study of beta chain features in type 1 diabetes. Isolated RNA was reverse transcribed in full, so expressed TCRB transcripts were sequenced. Libraries were prepared by immunoSEQ multiplex PCR; TCRdb keeps only in-frame clonotypes and omits some of them. Of 640,000 or so clones listed, roughly 12% are singletons. As for this clone: As yet, its antigen is unknown.

V gave up 4 bases and J gave up 10 bases, with 14 bases separating them. There are 14 residues in the CDR3. Germline V gene data show CDR1 as SNHLY and CDR2 as FYNNEI. General study findings and limits: Individuals with type 1 diabetes displayed fewer insertions and more deletions at VDJ junctions. cDNA-based reads could over-represent cells with high TCR expression. For Type 1 diabetes patients, all four CD4+ subsets carried TCRB CDR3s that were moderately but significantly shorter. For patients and controls alike, PCR might favor shorter templates to the same degree.

The V and J genes are TRBV2 and TRBJ1-6; tentative D call: TRBD1 (6 bases). The sample taken for sequencing was naive CD4+ T cells from blood. The source of this sequence is a man in his late teens or twenties with type 1 diabetes. The CDR3 loop reads CASSARQDSSPLHF. CDR3 DNA sequence: TGTGCCAGCAGTGCGCGACAGGACTCGTCACCCCTCCACTTT.